This T cell receptor (beta chain) comes out of a study of Graves' ophthalmopathy and Graves' hyperthyroidism. This clonotype occurred once. RNA transcripts yielded amplified TCR beta CDR3 regions. HTBI primers were used in a first-round RT-PCR, which preceded a second-round multiplex PCR. MiXCR was run by TCRdb on the multiplex PCR reads, yielding one entry per CDR3 protein. The sample contains around 520,000 distinct CDR3 sequences, roughly 40% of which appear only once. Newly diagnosed hyperthyroidism donors, aged 18 to 65, duration under 2 months. Reliance was placed on clinical symptoms, serum thyroxine, TRAb, thyroid ultrasound and orbital computed tomography for diagnosis. This CDR3 region has 15 residues. Germline trimming cut 7 bases from V and 0 bases from J; bases unmatched to any gene: 9. Germline CDR1 is SQVTM and CDR2 is ANQGSEA.

This TCR was recovered from an adult man with Graves' hyperthyroidism. The chain joins TRBV29-1 to TRBJ1-2; 9 positions agree with TRBD1. Material: peripheral blood or thyroid tissue (not recorded which). The CDR3 loop is CSGLGQGATNYGYTF. In nucleotides, the CDR3 is TGCAGCGGACTGGGACAGGGCGCCACTAACTATGGCTACACCTTC.